Listed below are T cell receptor beta chains from one sample, sequenced in a study of shared clonotypes between healthy human individuals. Method: immunoSEQ multiplex PCR; TCRdb's copy keeps in-frame clones and lacks some. The sample lists fewer than 550,000 clones, over 60% occurring once. Material: PBMCs. All receptors come from a woman in her thirties or forties in good health. Some clones in this sample may be carry-over from other donors' samples. Each CDR3 is given with its conserved first and last residue. D genes are given only for firm matches. Rows may omit the clone size; those that give it use once, few, many or a size class.

d_gene | j_gene | abundance | v_gene | CDR3nt | CDR3aa
NA | TRBJ1-5 | NA | TRBV28 | TGTGCCAGCAACACGGCAAGAGGGGGACAGCCCCAGCATTTT | CASNTARGGQPQHF
NA | TRBJ1-4 | NA | TRBV27 | TGTGCCAGTAGACAACCGGGGTCGGAAAAACTGTTTTTT | CASRQPGSEKLFF
NA | TRBJ1-3 | NA | TRBV15 | TGTGCCACCAGCACCAGGGTGGCTGGAAACACCATATATTTT | CATSTRVAGNTIYF
NA | TRBJ1-1 | NA | TRBV25-1 | TGTGCCAGCAGTGAGCGGACACCGAACACTGAAGCTTTCTTT | CASSERTPNTEAFF
TRBD1 | TRBJ2-5 | NA | TRBV5-1 | TGCGCCAGCAGTCCCGGGACAGGGGGCTGGGAGACCCAGTACTTC | CASSPGTGGWETQYF
TRBD1 | TRBJ2-7 | NA | TRBV5-5 | TGTGCCAGCAGCTTCCTCGCCGGGACAGGGGCCTACGAGCAGTACTTC | CASSFLAGTGAYEQYF
TRBD2 | TRBJ2-1 | NA | TRBV5-1 | TGCGCCAGCAGCCGGGTGGCGGGAGGCACGAATGAGCAGTTCTTC | CASSRVAGGTNEQFF
TRBD2 | TRBJ2-5 | NA | TRBV5-8 | TGTGCCAGCAACCGGGGGAGCGGGACCGGGGAGACCCAGTACTTC | CASNRGSGTGETQYF
TRBD1 | TRBJ2-1 | NA | TRBV28 | TGTGCCAGCAGTTGGGACAGGGGGCAGGGGCAGTTCTTC | CASSWDRGQGQFF
TRBD2 | TRBJ2-1 | NA | TRBV18 | TGTGCCAGCTCACCATTCCGATCGGGGGAGGGCGGCAATGAGCAGTTCTTC | CASSPFRSGEGGNEQFF
TRBD1 | TRBJ1-5 | NA | TRBV6-6 | TGTGCCATCTCAACAGGGGGAGGTCAGCCCCAGCATTTT | CAISTGGGQPQHF
NA | TRBJ1-1 | NA | TRBV29-1 | TGCAGCGTTAGGCCGCCCCTTCGGAACACTGAAGCTTTCTTT | CSVRPPLRNTEAFF
NA | TRBJ1-3 | NA | TRBV9 | TGTGCCAGCAGCGTAGTGGACACAGGAAACACCATATATTTT | CASSVVDTGNTIYF
NA | TRBJ1-4 | NA | TRBV5-1 | TGCGCCAGCAGCTTGGTTCCAGGAGGGGATGAAAAACTGTTTTTT | CASSLVPGGDEKLFF
NA | TRBJ2-1 | NA | TRBV19 | TGTGCCAGTAGTATAGGTAGGACCTTATCCTACAATGAGCAGTTCTTC | CASSIGRTLSYNEQFF
NA | TRBJ2-5 | NA | TRBV6-1 | TGTGCCAGCAGTGAAGCTTCGGGGGCAGGGAATCAAGAGACCCAGTACTTC | CASSEASGAGNQETQYF
NA | TRBJ2-7 | NA | TRBV6-6 | TGTGCCAGCAGTCCCGGAAGAGGGCCATACGAGCAGTACTTC | CASSPGRGPYEQYF
NA | TRBJ1-1 | few | TRBV30 | TGTGCCTGGAGCCCATCGGGTGGGCAAGCTTTCTTT | CAWSPSGGQAFF
NA | TRBJ1-2 | NA | TRBV5-6 | TGTGCCAGCAGCGTGGGACCGAACTATGGCTACACCTTC | CASSVGPNYGYTF
TRBD1 | TRBJ1-5 | NA | TRBV28 | TGTGCCAGCAGTTCGGGACAGTATAGCAATCAGCCCCAGCATTTT | CASSSGQYSNQPQHF
NA | TRBJ2-7 | many | TRBV6-5 | TGTGCCAGCAGTTACGGGGGACTCTACGAGCAGTACTTC | CASSYGGLYEQYF
TRBD2 | TRBJ2-3 | NA | TRBV4-1 | TGCGCCAGCAGCCAAGGGGCAGCGGGAGTTCTAAATACGCAGTATTTT | CASSQGAAGVLNTQYF
NA | TRBJ2-2 | NA | TRBV18 | TGTGCCAGCTCACTTCTCGGGGGCAACACCGGGGAGCTGTTTTTT | CASSLLGGNTGELFF
TRBD1 | TRBJ2-4 | NA | TRBV2 | TGTGCCAGCAGTGAAGGGGCCAGGGGGAGAAACATTCAGTACTTC | CASSEGARGRNIQYF
NA | TRBJ1-2 | NA | TRBV7-2 | TGTGCCAGCAGCTTGGAAGGGCTCGGCTACACCTTC | CASSLEGLGYTF
TRBD1 | TRBJ2-1 | NA | TRBV10-3 | TGTGCCATCAGCAACCGGGACAGGGTCCTCCCTGAGCAGTTCTTC | CAISNRDRVLPEQFF
NA | TRBJ2-1 | once | TRBV5-6 | TGTGCCAGCAGCTGGGACGGGAGCTCCTACAATGAGCAGTTCTTC | CASSWDGSSYNEQFF
TRBD2 | TRBJ2-2 | NA | TRBV6-5 | TGTGCCAGCAGCGCCCGACTAGCCTTAACCGGGGAGCTGTTTTTT | CASSARLALTGELFF
NA | TRBJ2-2 | few | TRBV7-3 | TGTGCCAGCAGCTTAATGGGGGCAGCCAACACCGGGGAGCTGTTTTTT | CASSLMGAANTGELFF
NA | TRBJ2-5 | NA | TRBV28 | TGTGCCAGCACCCCCAGGGAAGGCCAAGAGACCCAGTACTTC | CASTPREGQETQYF
NA | TRBJ1-4 | NA | TRBV11-2 | TGTGCCAGCAGCTTATTGGGGGGGGCTGAAAAACTGTTTTTT | CASSLLGGAEKLFF
NA | TRBJ2-5 | few | TRBV6-5 | TGTGCCAGCAGTTACTCGGGGACCCCCGAACAAGAGACCCAGTACTTC | CASSYSGTPEQETQYF
NA | TRBJ1-3 | NA | TRBV15 | TGTGCCACCAGCAGAGATCAATTGTGGGGAAACACCATATATTTT | CATSRDQLWGNTIYF
NA | TRBJ1-2 | NA | TRBV7-2 | TGTGCCAGCAGCCCCGGCCCGGGTCTTGGCTACACCTTC | CASSPGPGLGYTF
TRBD1 | TRBJ2-7 | NA | TRBV7-2 | TGTGCCAGCAGCTTAGGGACAGGGATCTTCGAGCAGTACTTC | CASSLGTGIFEQYF
TRBD2 | TRBJ2-2 | NA | TRBV5-4 | TGTGCCAGCAGCTTACTAGCGACCGGGGAGCTGTTTTTT | CASSLLATGELFF
TRBD2 | TRBJ2-3 | NA | TRBV19 | TGTGCCAGTAGTACCAGGACTAGCGGACGTACAGATACGCAGTATTTT | CASSTRTSGRTDTQYF
NA | TRBJ2-2 | NA | TRBV7-2 | TGTGCCAGCAGCTTAAGACCGACCACCGGGGAGCTGTTTTTT | CASSLRPTTGELFF
TRBD1 | TRBJ2-5 | NA | TRBV2 | TGTGCCAGCACGGGACAGGGATTAGAAGAGACCCAGTACTTC | CASTGQGLEETQYF
NA | TRBJ2-1 | NA | TRBV4-1 | TGCGCCAGCAGCCAAGATCGCGGTGCCGGTACACTCGAGCAGTTCTTC | CASSQDRGAGTLEQFF
NA | TRBJ2-2 | NA | TRBV28 | TGTGCCAGCAGTTTATCCGGGTCGAACACCGGGGAGCTGTTTTTT | CASSLSGSNTGELFF
NA | TRBJ1-1 | NA | TRBV19 | TGTGCCAGTAGGGACGCACAGTTTCGTCCTGAAGCTTTCTTT | CASRDAQFRPEAFF
NA | TRBJ2-7 | NA | TRBV28 | TGTGCCAGCAGTTTAATCGGCGGCAGCTCCTACGAGCAGTACTTC | CASSLIGGSSYEQYF
NA | TRBJ1-1 | NA | TRBV7-8 | TGTGCCAGCAGCTTAGTACCGGGGACCACTGAAGCTTTCTTT | CASSLVPGTTEAFF
TRBD1 | TRBJ1-3 | NA | TRBV5-1 | TGCGCCAGCAGCTGGGGACAGTTTGGTAGAAACACCATATATTTT | CASSWGQFGRNTIYF
TRBD1 | TRBJ1-2 | NA | TRBV5-4 | TGTGCCAGCAGCCGGCGGACAGGGGCCCTTACTAACTATGGCTACACCTTC | CASSRRTGALTNYGYTF
NA | TRBJ2-3 | once | TRBV18 | TGTGCCAGCTCACGTGTTGGCGGCTCCACAGATACGCAGTATTTT | CASSRVGGSTDTQYF
NA | TRBJ1-3 | NA | TRBV7-9 | TGTGCCAGCAGCTTAAGGGGGTTGGTCGGAAACACCATATATTTT | CASSLRGLVGNTIYF
TRBD1 | TRBJ2-1 | NA | TRBV5-1 | TGCGCCAGCAGCCCGGTCGGCCGGGACAGGTACAATGAGCAGTTCTTC | CASSPVGRDRYNEQFF
TRBD1 | TRBJ1-2 | NA | TRBV7-2 | TGTGCCAGCAGCTTAGCGACAGGGACAGGGTATGGCTACACCTTC | CASSLATGTGYGYTF
NA | TRBJ1-2 | NA | TRBV5-1 | TGCGCCAGCTCCGCCGCGCAGGGCTATGGCTACACCTTC | CASSAAQGYGYTF